These 30 T cell receptor beta chains came from one sample sequenced in a study of Graves' ophthalmopathy and Graves' hyperthyroidism. Beta-chain TCR CDR3 regions were amplified from RNA transcripts. HTBI-primed RT-PCR formed the first round, and a multiplex PCR formed the second. MiXCR, applied by TCRdb to the multiplex PCR reads, yields one record per CDR3 protein. The sample gives over a million distinct CDR3 sequences, 35% to 40% of which show up once; 11% is in the top ten. Sequenced input: peripheral blood or thyroid tissue (not recorded which). All receptors derive from an adult man with Graves' hyperthyroidism.

This clonotype was counted ten times or more. The genes are TRBV24-1 and TRBJ2-7; 7 nucleotides match TRBD2. Germline CDR1 reads KGHDR; CDR2 reads SFDVKD. J was trimmed by 3 bases and V by 9 bases; bases with no gene match: 7. The CDR3 has 13 amino acids. CDR3 sequence reads: CATAGVPYYEQYF. DNA of the CDR3: TGTGCCACCGCGGGGGTTCCGTACTACGAGCAGTACTTC.

This clonotype was observed many times. This rearrangement joins TRBV10-3 to TRBJ1-2, with D possibly TRBD1 on 5 matching bases. CDR1 is ENHRY and CDR2 is SYGVKD in the germline V gene. The CDR3 consists of 13 residues. V gave up 4 bases and J gave up 4 bases, with 10 bases separating them. CDR3 in DNA: TGTGCCATCAGTGGACAGCCTCCCTATGGCTACACCTTC. This codes for CAISGQPPYGYTF.

This clonotype occurred a few times. The CDR3, as DNA: TGTGCCAGCAGCGTAGGTTTGAGTGGGACAGGAGGGCGCTACGAGCAGTACTTC. As protein: CASSVGLSGTGGRYEQYF. The rearrangement links TRBV9 to TRBJ2-7, with 8 bases lining up with TRBD1. V gave up 0 bases and J gave up 3 bases; unmatched junction bases: 14. Germline assignment: CDR1 SGDLS and CDR2 YYNGEE. The CDR3 is 18 amino acids.

Turning to this clonotype: This could be a read error, since a much larger clone is one nucleotide away. The gene calls are TRBV5-1 and TRBJ1-1; D unresolved. With 4 bases removed from V and 0 bases from J, the gap between germline ends came to 16 bases. Looked up from germline, CDR1 is SGHRS and CDR2 is YFSETQ. This CDR3 has 16 amino acids. The CDR3 protein is CASSPNRRGMNTEAFF. The CDR3 region has the DNA TGCGCCAGCAGCCCTAACCGACGGGGTATGAACACTGAAGCTTTCTTT.

As concerns this clonotype: The junction and the germline gene differ at one end; a read error may be behind it. The V call is TRBV24-1, the J call TRBJ2-7; 7 nucleotides agree with TRBD2. CDR3 length equals 12 residues. Germline values: CDR1 KGHDR, CDR2 SFDVKD. The CDR3 loop reads CVTSGEGYEKYF. The CDR3 DNA follows: TGTGTCACCAGTGGGGAGGGCTACGAGAAGTACTTC.

This clonotype came up many times. This rearrangement joins TRBV7-2 to TRBJ2-7, with D possibly called TRBD1 or TRBD2 (6 bases each). The germline V gene has CDR1 SGHTA and CDR2 FQGNSA. This CDR3 comprises 17 residues. V was trimmed by 3 bases and J by 3 bases, leaving 21 bases between them. This CDR3 is CASSLGRGGAVVYEQYF. The CDR3 nucleotides read TGTGCCAGCAGCTTGGGCAGGGGAGGTGCGGTCGTCTACGAGCAGTACTTC.

The table lists this clonotype with many counts. This chain connects TRBV20-1 to TRBJ1-4, with D unclear. The V end lost 3 bases, the J end lost 6 bases, and 11 bases lay between the germline ends. This CDR3 is built from 13 residues. Germline V CDR1 and CDR2: DFQATT, SNEGSKA (reference sequence). This chain's CDR3 is CSASAPRYEKLFF. The CDR3 DNA sequence: TGCAGTGCTAGTGCCCCTCGTTATGAAAAACTGTTTTTT.

In its sample, this clonotype was seen many times. The CDR3 protein is CASSNYDSNQPQHF. CDR3 nucleotides: TGTGCCAGTAGCAACTATGATAGCAATCAGCCCCAGCATTTT. The chain links TRBV19 to TRBJ1-5, with D uncertain. Germline values: CDR1 LNHDA, CDR2 SQIVND (reference sequence). Trimming cost V 6 bases and J 0 bases, with 9 bases left between them. The CDR3 covers 14 residues.

In its sample, this clonotype was seen many times. The rearrangement joins TRBV15 to TRBJ2-7; no clear D gene. Germline lookup yields CDR1 LNHNV and CDR2 YYDKDF (reference sequence). The CDR3 covers 13 residues. The germline V and J ends were trimmed by 3 bases and 3 bases, with 9 bases remaining between them. CDR3 coding DNA: TGTGCCACCAGCAGGGAAGGATTCTACGAGCAGTACTTC. Translated: CATSREGFYEQYF.

In regard to this clonotype: A read error is likely, as this CDR3 ends without the conserved phenylalanine or tryptophan. The limits of the CDR3 on the DNA are not certain, so only TCRdb's listed CDR3 is given. This chain links TRBV6-5 with TRBJ1-2; TRBD1 is taken as the D call from the table, unchecked against the DNA. Inclusive of both ends, the CDR3 amounts to 8 amino acids. Germline-derived CDR1 and CDR2 are MNHEY and SVGAGI. CDR3 protein: CASSYQGR.

This clonotype showed up just a few times. The V call is TRBV14, the J call TRBJ2-5; unclear D gene. Germline loops: CDR1 SGHDN, CDR2 FVKESK. V shed 1 base and J shed 2 bases, with 14 bases lying between them. CDR3 length: 16 residues. Here the CDR3 DNA reads TGTGCCAGCAGCCAAGTGAGTTATTCGCGGCAAGAGACCCAGTACTTC. It codes for CASSQVSYSRQETQYF.

For this clonotype: This may stem from a read error, because a much larger clone lies one nucleotide away. The rearrangement links TRBV14 to TRBJ1-1; D may be TRBD1 (5 bases). The CDR3 has 13 residues. Germline V gene sequence: CDR1 SGHDN, CDR2 FVKESK. Between the trimmed V and J ends, which lost 3 bases and 4 bases, there was a span of 9 bases. The CDR3 coding sequence is TGTGCCAGCAGCCACGGGACGGGCACTGAAGCTTTCTTT. Its protein is CASSHGTGTEAFF.

This clonotype was seen many times. The rearrangement uses TRBV7-8 and TRBJ2-5; TRBD2 matches 10 bases. The CDR3 has 15 residues. The junction had 7 bases not matched to a gene; V was cut back by 4 bases and J by 5 bases. Germline CDR1 is SGHVS and CDR2 is FQNEAQ. The CDR3 region is CASSSLAGVWETQYF. The CDR3 bases are TGTGCCAGCAGCTCTCTAGCGGGAGTTTGGGAGACCCAGTACTTC.

This clonotype has at least ten counts. The chain employs TRBV25-1 and TRBJ1-5; 7 nucleotides match TRBD1. The CDR3 consists of 13 residues. V lost 8 bases, J lost 4 bases, and 5 bases stayed unmatched. Looked up from germline, CDR1 is MGHDK and CDR2 is SYGVNS. DNA for the CDR3: TGTGCCAGCCAGGGGGGGTGGAATCAGCCCCAGCATTTT. Protein product: CASQGGWNQPQHF.

This clonotype was seen at least ten times. The chain has TRBV20-1 and TRBJ1-5; D perhaps matches TRBD1 (6 bases). V lost 3 bases, J lost 6 bases, and 15 bases lay in between. The germline gives CDR1 DFQATT, CDR2 SNEGSKA (reference sequence). The CDR3 has 14 amino acids. The CDR3 is CSASPQGQSQPQHF. The DNA for the CDR3 is TGCAGTGCTAGTCCCCAGGGGCAATCTCAGCCCCAGCATTTT.

This clonotype was detected only a few times. The genes are TRBV12-3 or TRBV12-4 and TRBJ2-6; D is unclear. Trimming shortened V by 6 bases and J by 0 bases, and 6 bases separated the two germline ends. This CDR3 region has 14 residues. The CDR3 here is CASRIYSGANVLTF. The CDR3 DNA is TGTGCCAGCAGGATATACTCTGGGGCCAACGTCCTGACTTTC.

The sample holds a few counts of this clonotype. The chain carries TRBV20-1 and TRBJ2-3; no clear D. CDR1 is DFQATT, CDR2 SNEGSKA, per germline (reference sequence). The CDR3 covers 11 residues. Between the trimmed V and J ends, which lost 8 bases and 9 bases, there was a span of 15 bases. The CDR3 spells CSSAVGDTQYF. CDR3 DNA sequence: TGCAGTAGTGCGGTGGGTGACACGCAGTATTTT.

The genes are TRBV11-2 and TRBJ1-1, with no clear D. V was shortened by 4 bases and J by 1 base, with 10 bases between the two germline ends. Germline lookup yields CDR1 SGHAT and CDR2 FQNNGV. The CDR3 extends over 14 amino acids. The CDR3 protein is CASSSSLGNTEAFF. In DNA form, the CDR3 reads TGTGCCAGCAGCTCCTCGCTGGGGAACACTGAAGCTTTCTTT. The full variable domain, in which reference TRBV11-2 and TRBJ1-1 provide the parts outside the CDR3, is EAGVAQSPRYKIIEKRQSVAFWCNPISGHATLYWYQQILGQGPKLLIQFQNNGVVDDSQLPKDRFSAERLKGVDSTLKIQPAKLEDSAVYLCASSSSLGNTEAFFGQGTRLTVV.

In its sample, this clonotype was seen many times. V is TRBV6-1 and J is TRBJ1-5, with TRBD1 as a possible D gene (6 bases). CDR3 length equals 17 residues. Trimming cost V 7 bases and J 0 bases, with 19 bases left between them. Germline values: CDR1 MNHNS, CDR2 SASEGT. The CDR3 spells CASTITDSSYSNQPQHF. In nucleotides, the CDR3 is TGTGCCAGCACGATCACGGACAGTTCGTATAGCAATCAGCCCCAGCATTTT.

The V call is TRBV29-1, the J call TRBJ1-5, with D perhaps matching TRBD1 (5 bases). Trimming pared 3 bases from V and 11 bases from J, leaving 20 bases between. Germline CDR1 reads SQVTM; CDR2 reads ANQGSEA. The CDR3 is made up of 14 amino acids. In DNA, the CDR3 is TGCAGCGTTGACGTCGGGGGGGTCCAAGAGACCCAGCATTTT. Protein sequence: CSVDVGGVQETQHF.

The chain is built from TRBV6-4 and TRBJ1-1; 7 nucleotides line up with TRBD1. This CDR3 has 17 amino acids. The V gene's germline CDR1 is MRHNA and CDR2 SNTAGT. Trimming removed 5 bases from V and 1 base from J; junction bases left unmatched: 13. Here the CDR3 reads CASSPAGQSWRNTEAFF. Written as DNA, the CDR3 is TGTGCCAGCAGTCCCGCGGGACAGTCATGGCGGAACACTGAAGCTTTCTTT.

The chain carries TRBV29-1 and TRBJ1-1; no definite D call. The CDR3 covers 11 residues. V dropped 8 bases and J dropped 1 base, with 8 bases sitting between them. The germline V gene encodes CDR1 SQVTM and CDR2 ANQGSEA. The CDR3 nucleotides are TGCAGCCAAGACAAGAACACTGAAGCTTTCTTT. Translation gives CSQDKNTEAFF.

The chain links TRBV2 to TRBJ1-2; no clear D. Per germline, CDR1 SNHLY and CDR2 FYNNEI. This CDR3 spans 14 amino acids. V lost 10 bases, J lost 3 bases, and 18 bases lay in between. The CDR3 region is CATQSSPLDYGYTF. The CDR3 DNA reads TGTGCCACACAGTCGAGCCCTCTTGACTATGGCTACACCTTC.

This clonotype was seen a handful of times. The chain carries TRBV5-6 and TRBJ1-1; 10 nucleotides line up with TRBD1. V trimming: 4 bases; J trimming: 1 base; junction bases outside the gene matches: 4. The germline CDR1 and CDR2 sequences are SGHDT and YYEEEE. The CDR3 spans 15 residues. CDR3 region: CASSLTGGWNTEAFF. The CDR3 DNA sequence: TGTGCCAGCAGCCTGACAGGGGGCTGGAACACTGAAGCTTTCTTT.

This clonotype occurred a few times. V gene TRBV19 combines with J gene TRBJ2-5, with unresolved D. The CDR3 spans 13 residues. The V gene's germline CDR1 is LNHDA and CDR2 SQIVND (reference sequence). Trimming stripped 6 bases from V and 4 bases from J, with 12 bases between. CDR3 coding DNA: TGTGCCAGTAGATTATCAATGGGAGAGACCCAGTACTTC. Translating it yields CASRLSMGETQYF.

The chain has TRBV7-9 and TRBJ2-7; TRBD1 aligns across 8 bases. Looked up from germline, CDR1 is SEHNR and CDR2 is FQNEAQ (reference sequence). The CDR3 spans 14 residues. Trimming took 3 bases from V and 6 from J; bases not matched to a gene: 7. The CDR3 sequence is CASSLTGEIGEQYF. The CDR3 DNA reads TGTGCCAGCAGCTTGACAGGGGAGATCGGCGAGCAGTACTTC. The full variable domain, in which reference TRBV7-9 and TRBJ2-7 provide the parts outside the CDR3, is DTGVSQNPRHKITKRGQNVTFRCDPISEHNRLYWYRQTLGQGPEFLTYFQNEAQLEKSRLLSDRFSAERPKGSFSTLEIQRTEQGDSAMYLCASSLTGEIGEQYFGPGTRLTVT.

This clonotype occurred many times. V and J are TRBV7-9 and TRBJ1-2; 7 positions match TRBD1. The CDR3 covers 12 residues. Germline CDR1 is SEHNR and CDR2 is FQNEAQ (reference sequence). Trimming cost V 6 bases and J 8 bases; bases outside gene matches: 6. The CDR3 reads CASSRGQVGYTF. The CDR3 DNA sequence: TGTGCCAGCAGTCGAGGACAGGTGGGCTACACCTTC.

This clonotype has ten or more counts. The chain joins TRBV7-2 to TRBJ2-5; D gene ambiguous. This CDR3 contains 13 residues. V was trimmed by 1 base and J by 3 bases, leaving 6 bases between them. Looked up from germline, CDR1 is SGHTA and CDR2 is FQGNSA. The CDR3 protein is CASSLDLKETQYF. The CDR3 DNA follows: TGTGCCAGCAGCTTAGACCTAAAAGAGACCCAGTACTTC. The complete variable domain, with remaining parts taken from reference TRBV7-2 and TRBJ2-5, reads GAGVSQSPSNKVTEKGKDVELRCDPISGHTALYWYRQSLGQGLEFLIYFQGNSAPDKSGLPSDRFSAERTGGSVSTLTIQRTQQEDSAVYLCASSLDLKETQYFGPGTRLLVL.

A word on this clonotype: Possible read error: a much larger clone is one base away. This chain links TRBV15 with TRBJ1-5, with no clear D. Gene TRBJ2-3 matches the end of the DNA better, so the J call may be wrong. The length of the CDR3 is 12 residues. The germline gives CDR1 LNHNV, CDR2 YYDKDF (reference sequence). This CDR3 is CATSIFYQPQYF. The CDR3 DNA reads as TGTGCCACCAGCATCTTCTATCAGCCCCAGTATTTT.

Of note for this clonotype: The junction shows a germline mismatch at one end, possibly a read error. The chain combines TRBV5-1 with TRBJ2-2, with TRBD2 as a possible D gene (6 bases). Looked up from germline, CDR1 is SGHRS and CDR2 is YFSETQ. The length of the CDR3 is 15 residues. In DNA, the CDR3 is TGCGCCAGCAGCTTGGTGTCTATGAACACCGGGGAGGTGTTTTTT. It translates to CASSLVSMNTGEVFF.